These 11 T cell receptor beta chains originate from one sample sequenced in a study of cytomegalovirus exposure and HLA in healthy donors. It was with 60 Vbeta and 13 Jbeta primers that the PCR ran. Some clones are missing from TCRdb's copy, which holds only in-frame ones; the method was immunoSEQ multiplex PCR. The sample consists of about 190,000 clones, roughly four fifths of them appearing once. The sample was PBMCs. Source of these receptors: a woman aged 25 to 45 in good health and CMV-seropositive.

Remarks on this clone: A junction boundary mismatches the germline segment, possibly from a read error. DNA for the CDR3: TGTTCCAGCAGCTTTGGGACTAGCGGGATCGAGACCCAGTACTTC. This sequence encodes CSSSFGTSGIETQYF. This chain connects TRBV7-9 to TRBJ2-5; TRBD2 aligns across 13 bases. Per the germline V gene, CDR1 is SEHNR and CDR2 is FQNEAQ (reference sequence). The CDR3 is made up of 15 amino acids.

The CDR3 region has the DNA TGTGCCAGCAGCTGGGGCAGAACTGAAAAACTGTTTTTT. It yields the protein CASSWGRTEKLFF. The genes are TRBV7-9 and TRBJ1-4; tentatively, D is TRBD1 (5 bases). Trimming shortened V by 4 bases and J by 7 bases, and 10 bases separated the two germline ends. The CDR3 covers 13 residues. Germline CDR1 is SEHNR and CDR2 is FQNEAQ (reference sequence).

This clone was counted a few times. This sequence joins TRBV5-6 and TRBJ1-1; D is undetermined. The germline V gene has CDR1 SGHDT and CDR2 YYEEEE. The CDR3 is 14 residues long. Trimming shortened V by 3 bases and J by 8 bases, and 17 bases separated the two germline ends. The CDR3 sequence is CASSSVGWEGEAFF. Here the CDR3 DNA reads TGTGCCAGCAGCTCCGTAGGTTGGGAGGGCGAAGCTTTCTTT.

This clone was picked up a small number of times. The rearrangement uses TRBV28 and TRBJ1-2, with 7 bases fitting TRBD1. The germline V gene encodes CDR1 MDHEN and CDR2 SYDVKM. This CDR3 is 15 amino acids long. The junction had 6 bases not matched to a gene; V was cut back by 5 bases and J by 0 bases. The CDR3: CASSPPDRANYGYTF. Here the CDR3 DNA reads TGTGCCAGCAGTCCTCCCGACAGGGCTAACTATGGCTACACCTTC.

V and J are TRBV5-6 and TRBJ1-5; D is perhaps TRBD1 (5 bases). Per germline, CDR1 SGHDT and CDR2 YYEEEE. This CDR3 is built from 15 residues. Between the trimmed V and J ends, which lost 1 base and 2 bases, there was a span of 10 bases. CDR3 DNA sequence: TGTGCCAGCAGCTTGTTCAGGGAAGGCAATCAGCCCCAGCATTTT. Protein: CASSLFREGNQPQHF.

The chain recombines TRBV5-1 with TRBJ2-1; 8 bases fit TRBD2. The germline gives CDR1 SGHRS, CDR2 YFSETQ. CDR3 size: 17 residues. The V gene end was trimmed by 1 base and the J gene end by 10 bases; junction bases not matched to a gene: 16. The CDR3 reads CASSLKKAAGDSPEQFF. The CDR3, as DNA: TGCGCCAGCAGCTTGAAAAAGGCAGCGGGAGATTCTCCCGAGCAGTTCTTC.

This clone was seen a handful of times. The V call is TRBV11-2, the J call TRBJ2-2; D gene ambiguous. V was clipped by 3 bases and J by 4 bases, with 9 bases between them. This CDR3 is built from 14 residues. Germline lookup yields CDR1 SGHAT and CDR2 FQNNGV. CDR3 nucleotide sequence: TGTGCCAGCAGCTTCCGAGTTGGCACCGGGGAGCTGTTTTTT. Translated, it gives CASSFRVGTGELFF.

The chain links TRBV7-2 to TRBJ1-1; 9 bases match TRBD1. The CDR3 is 15 residues long. The germline V gene encodes CDR1 SGHTA and CDR2 FQGNSA. The junction had 8 bases not matched to a gene; V was cut back by 5 bases and J by 4 bases. The CDR3 spells CASSPLLTGGTEAFF. Written as DNA, the CDR3 is TGTGCCAGCAGCCCACTACTGACAGGGGGCACTGAAGCTTTCTTT.

This clone appeared a few times. The chain links TRBV6-5 to TRBJ2-1, with D tentatively TRBD2 (5 bases). The CDR3 runs 14 residues. V shed 2 bases and J shed 4 bases, with 9 bases lying between them. Germline V gene sequence: CDR1 MNHEY, CDR2 SVGAGI. The CDR3 region has the DNA TGTGCCAGCAGTTACACGGGATCTTACAATGAGCAGTTCTTC. This encodes CASSYTGSYNEQFF.

The chain links TRBV19 to TRBJ1-1, with D possibly matching TRBD1 (6 bases). Germline lookup yields CDR1 LNHDA and CDR2 SQIVND (reference sequence). This CDR3 contains 14 residues. Trimming cost V 4 bases and J 4 bases, with 13 bases left between them. Here the CDR3 reads CASSTQGLSTEAFF. Here the CDR3 DNA reads TGTGCCAGTAGTACCCAGGGGTTAAGCACTGAAGCTTTCTTT.

The gene calls are TRBV12-5 and TRBJ2-3, with TRBD1 matching over 7 bases. The CDR3 covers 13 residues. Germline CDR1 reads LGHNT; CDR2 reads FRNRAP. With 4 bases clipped from V and 4 bases from J, the junction kept 2 bases outside the gene matches. In DNA, the CDR3 is TGTGCTAGTGGTTACGACAGGGCAGATACGCAGTATTTT. This sequence encodes CASGYDRADTQYF.